This is a list of T cell receptor beta chains from one sample in a study of chemoradiotherapy in HPV16-positive cancers. Here immunoSEQ multiplex PCR was the method, and the copy in TCRdb shows in-frame clones only, minus some. The sample contains fewer than 1,500 clones, about 90% of which appear only once. The starting material was tumor tissue, obtained from a patient who underwent chemoradiotherapy. The source of these receptors is a human donor with HPV-associated anogenital cancer. Each CDR3 is given with its conserved first and last residue. A D gene is named only where the DNA matches it firmly. Clone sizes are given selectively: once, few, many, or a class where the clone is expanded.

TRBD2,TRBJ2-1,.,TRBV27,TGTGCCAGCAGTAAGCCGGGGACTATTCACAATGAGCAGTTCTTC,CASSKPGTIHNEQFF
.,TRBJ1-1,.,TRBV30,TGTGCCTGGAGATCTAAGACGGGGAACACTGAAGCTTTCTTT,CAWRSKTGNTEAFF
TRBD2,TRBJ2-3,.,TRBV7-8,TGTGCCAGCAGCCGAACTAGCGGGTCTAGCACAGATACGCAGTATTTT,CASSRTSGSSTDTQYF
TRBD2,TRBJ2-5,.,TRBV7-7,TGTGCTAGCAGCCAGAGGACTAGCAAACAAGAGACCCAGTACTTC,CASSQRTSKQETQYF
.,TRBJ2-2,.,TRBV5-1,TGCGCCAGCCGGGGTTCAGACACCTACACCGGGGAGCTGTTTTTT,CASRGSDTYTGELFF
TRBD1,TRBJ1-2,.,TRBV19,TGTGCCAGTAACCCCGACGGAGACAGGACAGGAGGCTACACCTTC,CASNPDGDRTGGYTF
.,TRBJ1-5,.,TRBV4-1,TGCGCCAGCAGCCAAGGGGCAGGGGAGAATCAGCCCCAGCATTTT,CASSQGAGENQPQHF
.,TRBJ1-2,.,TRBV7-9,TGTGCCAGCAGCCCGCGGCACTATGGCTACACCTTC,CASSPRHYGYTF
.,TRBJ2-3,.,TRBV9,TGTGCCAGCAGCTCCGCAGTGGCAGGGATCCGGACAGATACGCAGTATTTT,CASSSAVAGIRTDTQYF
.,TRBJ1-1,.,TRBV10-3,TGTGCCATCAGAAACAAGGACACTGAAGCTTTCTTT,CAIRNKDTEAFF
.,TRBJ2-6,once,TRBV2,TGTGCCAGCCGGGGGACCTCTGGGGCCAACGTCCTGACTTTC,CASRGTSGANVLTF
.,TRBJ2-5,.,TRBV19,TGTGCCAGTAGTCCCTCCGGGAACCAAGAGACCCAGTACTTC,CASSPSGNQETQYF
TRBD1,TRBJ2-5,.,TRBV7-3,TGTGCCAGCAGCTTATACGGACAGGGGGCTGAGACCCAGTACTTC,CASSLYGQGAETQYF
.,TRBJ2-3,.,TRBV29-1,TGCAGCGTTTACGGCGAAGGACCCGCGGATACGCAGTATTTT,CSVYGEGPADTQYF
.,TRBJ2-5,.,TRBV18,TGTGCCAGCTCGCGCGATCAAGAGACCCAGTACTTC,CASSRDQETQYF
.,TRBJ2-7,.,TRBV29-1,TGCAGCGTTACGGCGGGGACCCTGGACGAGCAGTACTTC,CSVTAGTLDEQYF
.,TRBJ2-2,.,TRBV4-3,TGCGCCAGCAGCCAATCTATATTTGGCGGGCAGGCGAACACCGGGGAGCTGTTTTTT,CASSQSIFGGQANTGELFF
.,TRBJ2-4,.,TRBV6-6,TGTGCCAGCAGTACCGGACCCGGGGGTATGAAAAACATTCAGTACTTC,CASSTGPGGMKNIQYF
.,TRBJ1-2,once,TRBV5-1,TGCGCCAGCAGCCCCTCTTTGGAGGGCGGCTACACCTTC,CASSPSLEGGYTF
TRBD1,TRBJ1-1,.,TRBV2,TGTGCCAGCAAGCCATGGGGACAGGGGAACACTGAAGCTTTCTTT,CASKPWGQGNTEAFF
.,TRBJ2-5,.,TRBV5-1,TGCGCCAGCAGCGAGAGGCCCCGGGAGACCCAGTACTTC,CASSERPRETQYF
.,TRBJ1-2,once,TRBV20-1,TGCAGTGCTAGAGGAGGGAATGGCTACACCTTC,CSARGGNGYTF
.,TRBJ2-7,.,TRBV7-2,TGTGCCAGCAGCCGGGACATCCCCGAGCAGTACTTC,CASSRDIPEQYF
.,TRBJ1-2,.,TRBV19,TGTGCCAGTAGCCCCCCGGGTGTTAAAGCTTCGTATGGCTACACCTTC,CASSPPGVKASYGYTF
.,TRBJ1-1,.,TRBV9,TGTGCCAGCAGCGTGAGGGGCGAGGGTATGAACACTGAAGCTTTCTTT,CASSVRGEGMNTEAFF
.,TRBJ1-4,.,TRBV30,TGTGCCTGGGGCCCCGGGGCCATTAATGAAAAACTGTTTTTT,CAWGPGAINEKLFF
TRBD1,TRBJ1-5,few,TRBV19,TGTGCCAGTAGTAGGGGGGGGACAGATGATCAGCCCCAGCATTTT,CASSRGGTDDQPQHF
.,TRBJ1-3,.,TRBV2,TGTGCCAGCAGTGAGGGCCATCGCTCTGGAAACACCATATATTTT,CASSEGHRSGNTIYF
TRBD1,TRBJ1-4,.,TRBV13,TGTGCCAGCAGGTCCACAGGGGGCGCCGGGGAACTGTTTTTT,CASRSTGGAGELFF
.,TRBJ2-7,.,TRBV6-1,TGTGCCATCACAAGGGGAGCAGGTGTAGACGAGCAGTACTTC,CAITRGAGVDEQYF
.,TRBJ2-1,.,TRBV7-6,TGTGCCAGCAGCCTAAACCCCGATTCCGGGGGACTTTCCTACAATGAGCAGTTCTTC,CASSLNPDSGGLSYNEQFF
.,TRBJ2-2,.,TRBV18,TGTGCCAGCTCACTCACCGGGGAGCTGTTTTTT,CASSLTGELFF
.,TRBJ2-7,.,TRBV7-6,TGTGCCAGCAGCTTATCGCCGGACGAGCAGTACTTC,CASSLSPDEQYF
.,TRBJ2-3,.,TRBV5-6,TGTGCCAGCAGCCCCGGACCGGGCACAGATACGCAGTATTTT,CASSPGPGTDTQYF
TRBD2,TRBJ2-7,.,TRBV7-9,TGTGCCAGCTCTTCCGGCGGGAGGCGGGTGACCTACGAGCAGTACTTC,CASSSGGRRVTYEQYF
.,TRBJ2-5,.,TRBV27,TGTGCCAGCAGTCAAGGGTACCAAGAGACCCAGTACTTC,CASSQGYQETQYF
TRBD1,TRBJ1-2,.,TRBV5-1,TGCGCCAGCAGCTCACAGGGGGCTGGAAACTATGGCTACACCTTC,CASSSQGAGNYGYTF
.,TRBJ2-5,once,TRBV30,TGTGCCTGGAGGGGACAAGAGACCCAGTACTTC,CAWRGQETQYF
.,TRBJ1-1,.,TRBV7-2,TGTGCCAGCAGGTGGAACACTGAAGCTTTCTTT,CASRWNTEAFF
.,TRBJ1-2,.,TRBV7-9,TGTGCCAGCAGCTTAAAGGGTGAAGGCTACACCTTC,CASSLKGEGYTF
TRBD1,TRBJ2-7,.,TRBV7-6,TGTGCCAGCAGGCCCCAGGGGGCCTACGAGCAGTACTTC,CASRPQGAYEQYF
.,TRBJ2-7,.,TRBV7-2,TGTGCCAGCAGCTTACACTCTGAGTCGAACTACGAGCAGTACTTC,CASSLHSESNYEQYF
.,TRBJ2-7,.,TRBV28,TGTGCCAGCAGTTCTCAGGTGGGAGTAAGCTACGAGCAGTACTTC,CASSSQVGVSYEQYF
TRBD2,TRBJ2-3,.,TRBV19,TGTGCCAGTACCCCCGTAGCGGGAGCGGCAGATACGCAGTATTTT,CASTPVAGAADTQYF